These 21 T cell receptor beta chains originate from one sample sequenced in a study of T cell repertoires in cytomegalovirus infection. TCRdb ran MiXCR on the reads and lists one entry per CDR3 protein. This sample yields a few hundred thousand distinct CDR3 sequences, of which approximately 9.2% are seen a single time; about 14% belongs to the top ten. The sample consisted of PBMCs. These receptors were collected from a human donor in good health (CMV status not recorded). Some clones in this sample may be carry-over from other donors' samples.

This clonotype has a count of ten or more. The chain recombines TRBV7-2 with TRBJ2-5; D possibly corresponds to TRBD1 (6 bases). The germline gives CDR1 SGHTA, CDR2 FQGNSA. The length of the CDR3 is 12 residues. V was trimmed by 3 bases and J by 5 bases, leaving 7 bases between them. The CDR3 protein is CASSFRGETQYF. The CDR3 DNA sequence: TGTGCCAGCAGCTTTAGGGGGGAGACCCAGTACTTC.

This clonotype was detected ten times or more. V is TRBV20-1 and J is TRBJ2-2; D is unresolved. Germline assignment: CDR1 DFQATT and CDR2 SNEGSKA (reference sequence). Trimming stripped 3 bases from V and 0 bases from J, with 5 bases between. This CDR3 is built from 13 residues. CDR3 nucleotides: TGCAGTGCTAGTCGATCGAACACCGGGGAGCTGTTTTTT. Its protein is CSASRSNTGELFF.

A remark on this clonotype: A single base separates this from a much larger clone, so it may be a read error. The chain joins TRBV7-8 to TRBJ1-1, with 8 bases that match TRBD1. In germline, CDR1 is SGHVS, CDR2 FQNEAQ. V was clipped by 5 bases and J by 5 bases; unmatched bases: 10. The length of the CDR3 is 15 residues. The CDR3 nucleotides read TGTGCCAGCAGCACCCCGGACAGGGAGGGTACTGAAGCTTTCTTT. Protein sequence: CASSTPDREGTEAFF.

This clonotype has more than one count but fewer than ten. The V gene is TRBV7-9, the J gene TRBJ2-7; 13 bases align to TRBD2. The CDR3 sequence is 16 residues long. Trimming took 4 bases from V and 0 from J; bases not matched to a gene: 3. Germline V gene data show CDR1 as SEHNR and CDR2 as FQNEAQ (reference sequence). CDR3 in amino acids: CASSSWTSGSSYEQYF. The CDR3 DNA reads TGTGCCAGCAGCTCGTGGACTAGCGGGAGCTCCTACGAGCAGTACTTC.

This clonotype occurred many times. The chain combines TRBV7-2 with TRBJ2-4, with a weak D call TRBD1 (7 bases). The CDR3 totals 16 residues. Trimming cost V 5 bases and J 6 bases, with 20 bases left between them. Per the germline V gene, CDR1 is SGHTA and CDR2 is FQGNSA. CDR3 in amino acids: CASSNRQGLLRNIQYF. The DNA for the CDR3 is TGTGCCAGCAGCAACCGACAGGGACTTCTAAGAAACATTCAGTACTTC.

This clonotype was found once. This may stem from a read error, because a much larger clone lies one nucleotide away. The chain combines TRBV28 with TRBJ1-2; a weak D match, TRBD1 (5 bases). This CDR3 comprises 14 residues. The germline V gene has CDR1 MDHEN and CDR2 SYDVKM. The CDR3 DNA follows: TGTGCCAGCAGTTATGGAGCGGGGACTTATGGCTGCACCTTC. This gives the protein CASSYGAGTYGCTF.

The chain has TRBV7-9 and TRBJ2-7, with 9 bases matching TRBD1. The germline V gene has CDR1 SEHNR and CDR2 FQNEAQ (reference sequence). V dropped 1 base and J dropped 6; count of bases not matched to a gene: 16. The CDR3 has 18 amino acids. The CDR3 DNA follows: TGTGCCAGCAGCTTAGGTTGGGGAACCGGGACAGGGCGCGTCGAGCAGTACTTC. Translating it yields CASSLGWGTGTGRVEQYF.

Many counts were recorded for this clonotype. The chain couples TRBV7-8 to TRBJ2-1; weak D call: TRBD2 (6 bases). The length of the CDR3 is 16 residues. Trimming left V 0 bases short and J 4 bases short, with 13 bases between. Germline lookup yields CDR1 SGHVS and CDR2 FQNEAQ. CDR3 DNA: TGTGCCAGCAGCTTAGCCTCAGGAGGGCCGTACAATGAGCAGTTCTTC. It is translated as CASSLASGGPYNEQFF.

This clonotype was seen many times. The gene calls are TRBV29-1 and TRBJ1-1, with no clear D. CDR3 size: 12 residues. Trimming stripped 6 bases from V and 4 bases from J, with 12 bases between. Germline V lookup: CDR1 SQVTM, CDR2 ANQGSEA. CDR3 amino acids: CSVVSMSTEAFF. The CDR3 region has the DNA TGCAGCGTCGTTTCGATGAGCACTGAAGCTTTCTTT.

This clonotype has just a few counts. The CDR3 reads CASKEPGGRQNIQYF. CDR3 DNA: TGTGCCAGTAAGGAACCGGGGGGAAGGCAAAACATTCAGTACTTC. The chain carries TRBV19 and TRBJ2-4; 7 bases fit TRBD2. Germline V lookup: CDR1 LNHDA, CDR2 SQIVND (reference sequence). V trimming: 7 bases; J trimming: 5 bases; junction bases outside the gene matches: 11. The CDR3 is made up of 15 amino acids.

The chain couples TRBV29-1 to TRBJ1-2; D ambiguous. The CDR3 sequence is 16 residues long. V dropped 6 bases and J dropped 0 bases, with 20 bases sitting between them. Germline V gene lookup returns CDR1 SQVTM and CDR2 ANQGSEA. As DNA, the CDR3 is TGCAGCGTCTCCGGGGTTCGGGGAGCTACTAACTATGGCTACACCTTC. It specifies CSVSGVRGATNYGYTF.

This clonotype showed up just a few times. This chain links TRBV20-1 with TRBJ1-1, with D unresolved. Germline assignment: CDR1 DFQATT and CDR2 SNEGSKA (reference sequence). CDR3 length: 15 residues. V lost 0 bases, J lost 0 bases, and 11 bases lay in between. The CDR3 DNA sequence: TGCAGTGCTAGAGAGTCGGCGGGTATGAACACTGAAGCTTTCTTT. Protein product: CSARESAGMNTEAFF.

This chain connects TRBV7-8 to TRBJ1-4; the D is unclear. The V end lost 7 bases, the J end lost 7 bases, and 7 bases lay between the germline ends. Germline V CDR1 and CDR2: SGHVS, FQNEAQ. This CDR3 region has 11 residues. The CDR3 coding sequence is TGTGCCAGCACCTCAGGTGAAAAACTGTTTTTT. This encodes CASTSGEKLFF.

This clonotype came up many times. The chain employs TRBV7-2 and TRBJ2-5; possible D gene TRBD2, 6 bases. Germline V CDR1 and CDR2: SGHTA, FQGNSA. The CDR3 runs 13 residues. The germline V and J ends were trimmed by 4 bases and 5 bases, with 11 bases remaining between them. CDR3 sequence (DNA): TGTGCCAGCAGCTCCGGACGGGGGGAGACCCAGTACTTC. Translated: CASSSGRGETQYF.

This clonotype was counted ten times or more. This chain joins TRBV29-1 and TRBJ2-3; 8 nucleotides agree with TRBD2. The CDR3 extends over 14 amino acids. Losses at the gene ends were 6 bases for V and 6 bases for J; bases not matched to a gene: 11. Germline values: CDR1 SQVTM, CDR2 ANQGSEA. CDR3 protein: CSVHPGTSTDTQYF. The CDR3 region has the DNA TGCAGCGTCCACCCCGGGACTAGTACCGATACGCAGTATTTT.

In this sample, this clonotype turned up a few times. J is TRBJ2-3 and V is TRBV12-3 or TRBV12-4; D unresolved. Trimming removed 4 bases from V and 2 bases from J, with 10 bases in between. CDR3 length: 14 amino acids. The CDR3 loop reads CASSSEIFTDTQYF. The CDR3 DNA sequence: TGTGCCAGCAGTTCCGAGATATTCACAGATACGCAGTATTTT.

This clonotype was seen many times. J is TRBJ2-2 and V is TRBV7-2; 8 nucleotides agree with TRBD1. Germline V gene sequence: CDR1 SGHTA, CDR2 FQGNSA. With V trimmed by 0 bases and J by 8 bases, 2 bases remained unmatched. The CDR3 consists of 14 residues. CDR3 nucleotides: TGTGCCAGCAGCTTAGCGGACAGGGTAGGGGAGCTGTTTTTT. Amino acid sequence: CASSLADRVGELFF.

This clonotype was recorded many times. The rearrangement uses TRBV7-6 and TRBJ2-5, with 9 bases lining up with TRBD2. This CDR3 has 16 residues. CDR1 SGHVS and CDR2 FNYEAQ come from the germline V gene. V shed 1 base and J 1 base; nucleotides not matched to a gene: 4. The CDR3 reads CASSLVAGGRQETQYF. CDR3 DNA sequence: TGTGCCAGCAGCTTAGTCGCGGGGGGGCGCCAAGAGACCCAGTACTTC.

This clonotype was seen only a few times. The chain is built from TRBV20-1 and TRBJ2-5; 7 nucleotides match TRBD1. CDR1 DFQATT and CDR2 SNEGSKA come from the germline V gene (reference sequence). The CDR3 is 14 residues long. V lost 3 bases, J lost 2 bases, and 6 bases stayed unmatched. The CDR3 reads CSASPGQLQETQYF. CDR3 coding DNA: TGCAGTGCTAGCCCGGGACAGCTACAAGAGACCCAGTACTTC.

The gene calls are TRBV7-2 and TRBJ2-4; possibly TRBD2 for D (5 bases). The CDR3 length is 15 residues. The V and J ends lost 3 bases and 4 bases respectively, with 13 bases between them. Looked up from germline, CDR1 is SGHTA and CDR2 is FQGNSA. This CDR3 is CASSFSPGKKNIQYF. The CDR3 DNA follows: TGTGCCAGCAGCTTTTCCCCCGGGAAAAAAAACATTCAGTACTTC.

The chain joins TRBV6-5 to TRBJ2-2, with 7 positions matching TRBD1. The CDR3 consists of 14 residues. V was clipped by 6 bases and J by 5 bases; unmatched bases: 6. CDR1 is MNHEY and CDR2 is SVGAGI in the germline V gene. Here the CDR3 reads CASRKDRRTGELFF. Written as DNA, the CDR3 is TGTGCCAGCAGAAAGGACAGGAGGACCGGGGAGCTGTTTTTT.